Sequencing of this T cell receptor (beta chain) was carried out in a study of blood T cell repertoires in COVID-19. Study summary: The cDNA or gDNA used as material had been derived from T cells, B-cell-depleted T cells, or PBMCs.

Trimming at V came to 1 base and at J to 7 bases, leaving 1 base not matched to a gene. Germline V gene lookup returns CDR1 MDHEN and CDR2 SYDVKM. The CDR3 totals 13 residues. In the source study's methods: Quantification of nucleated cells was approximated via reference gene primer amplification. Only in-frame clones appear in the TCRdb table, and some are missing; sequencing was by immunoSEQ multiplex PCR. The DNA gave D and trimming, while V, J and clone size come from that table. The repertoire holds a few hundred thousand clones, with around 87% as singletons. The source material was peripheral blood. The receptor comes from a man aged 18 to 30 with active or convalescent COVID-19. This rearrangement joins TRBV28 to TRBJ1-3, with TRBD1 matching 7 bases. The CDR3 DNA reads TGTGCCAGCAGTTTATCGACAGGGAACACCATATATTTT. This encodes CASSLSTGNTIYF. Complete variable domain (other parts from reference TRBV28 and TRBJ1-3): DVKVTQSSRYLVKRTGEKVFLECVQDMDHENMFWYRQDPGLGLRLIYFSYDVKMKEKGDIPEGYSVSREKKERFSLILESASTNQTSMYLCASSLSTGNTIYFGEGSWLTVV.